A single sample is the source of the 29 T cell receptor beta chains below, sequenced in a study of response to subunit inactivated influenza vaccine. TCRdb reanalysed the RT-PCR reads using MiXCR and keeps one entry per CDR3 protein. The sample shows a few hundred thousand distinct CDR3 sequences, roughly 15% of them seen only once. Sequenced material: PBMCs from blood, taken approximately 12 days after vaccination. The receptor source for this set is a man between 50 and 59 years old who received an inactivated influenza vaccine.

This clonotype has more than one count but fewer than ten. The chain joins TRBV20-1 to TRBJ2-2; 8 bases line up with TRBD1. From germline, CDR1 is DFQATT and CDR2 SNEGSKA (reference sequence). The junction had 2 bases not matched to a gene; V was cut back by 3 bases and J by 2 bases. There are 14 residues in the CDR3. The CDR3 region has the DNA TGCAGTGCTAGGGGACAGGTTAACACCGGGGAGCTGTTTTTT. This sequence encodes CSARGQVNTGELFF.

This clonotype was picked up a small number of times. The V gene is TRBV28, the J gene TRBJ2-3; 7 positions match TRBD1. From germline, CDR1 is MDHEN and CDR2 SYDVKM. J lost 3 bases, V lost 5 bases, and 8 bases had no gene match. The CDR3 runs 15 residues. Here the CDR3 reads CASSDPGQNTDTQYF. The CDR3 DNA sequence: TGTGCCAGCAGTGACCCGGGACAGAATACAGATACGCAGTATTTT. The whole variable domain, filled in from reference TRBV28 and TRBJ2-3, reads DVKVTQSSRYLVKRTGEKVFLECVQDMDHENMFWYRQDPGLGLRLIYFSYDVKMKEKGDIPEGYSVSREKKERFSLILESASTNQTSMYLCASSDPGQNTDTQYFGPGTRLTVL.

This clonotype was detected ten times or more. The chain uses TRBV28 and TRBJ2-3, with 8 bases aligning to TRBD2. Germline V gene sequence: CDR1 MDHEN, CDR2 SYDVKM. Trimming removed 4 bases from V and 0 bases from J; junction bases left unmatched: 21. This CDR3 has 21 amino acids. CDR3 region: CASSSPLGLMIAGPSTDTQYF. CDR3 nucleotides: TGTGCCAGCAGTTCCCCCCTCGGTCTTATGATAGCGGGGCCGAGCACAGATACGCAGTATTTT.

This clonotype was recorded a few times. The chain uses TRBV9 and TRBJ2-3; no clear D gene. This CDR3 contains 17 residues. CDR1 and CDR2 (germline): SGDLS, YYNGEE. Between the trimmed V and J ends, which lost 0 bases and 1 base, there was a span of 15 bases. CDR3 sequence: CASSVGTSAGGTDTQYF. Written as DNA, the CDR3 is TGTGCCAGCAGCGTAGGGACCTCGGCAGGAGGCACAGATACGCAGTATTTT.

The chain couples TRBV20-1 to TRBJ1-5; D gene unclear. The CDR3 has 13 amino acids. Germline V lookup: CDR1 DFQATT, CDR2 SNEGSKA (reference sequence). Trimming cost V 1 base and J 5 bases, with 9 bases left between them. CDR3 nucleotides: TGCAGTGCTAGAGTGGGCGGATATCAGCCCCAGCATTTT. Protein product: CSARVGGYQPQHF.

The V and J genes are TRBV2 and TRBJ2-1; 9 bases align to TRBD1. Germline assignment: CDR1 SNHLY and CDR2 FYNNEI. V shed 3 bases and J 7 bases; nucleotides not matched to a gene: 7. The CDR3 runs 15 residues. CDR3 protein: CASSDRTGGENEQFF. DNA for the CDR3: TGTGCCAGCAGTGATAGAACAGGGGGCGAAAATGAGCAGTTCTTC.

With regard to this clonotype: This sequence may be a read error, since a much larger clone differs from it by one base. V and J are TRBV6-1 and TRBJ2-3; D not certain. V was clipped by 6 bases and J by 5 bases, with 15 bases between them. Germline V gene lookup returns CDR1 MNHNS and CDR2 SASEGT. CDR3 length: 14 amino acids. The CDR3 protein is CASSPGWAIDTQYF. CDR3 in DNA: TGTGCCAGCAGCCCCGGGTGGGCCATAGATACGCAGTATTTT.

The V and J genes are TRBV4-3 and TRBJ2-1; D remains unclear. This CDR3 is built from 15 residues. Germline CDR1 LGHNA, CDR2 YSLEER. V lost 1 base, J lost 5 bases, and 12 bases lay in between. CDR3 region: CASSQVGVRDNEQFF. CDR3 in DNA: TGCGCCAGCAGCCAAGTGGGCGTCAGAGACAATGAGCAGTTCTTC.

DNA of the CDR3: TGCAGTGCTAGAGATTGGGCTAGCATGGATGAGCAGTTCTTC. It encodes CSARDWASMDEQFF. This chain links TRBV20-1 with TRBJ2-1; the D gene is possibly TRBD2 (5 bases). CDR1 DFQATT and CDR2 SNEGSKA come from the germline V gene (reference sequence). Trimming shortened V by 0 bases and J by 8 bases, and 14 bases separated the two germline ends. CDR3 length equals 14 residues.

CDR3 sequence (DNA): TGTGCCAGCAGCCCCACACCCATCTCCTACAATGAGCAGTTCTTC. Encoded protein: CASSPTPISYNEQFF. The V and J genes are TRBV9 and TRBJ2-1; D unresolved. The CDR3 has 15 amino acids. The V gene lost 4 bases and the J gene lost 0 bases, with 11 bases spanning the gap. CDR1 is SGDLS, CDR2 YYNGEE, per germline.

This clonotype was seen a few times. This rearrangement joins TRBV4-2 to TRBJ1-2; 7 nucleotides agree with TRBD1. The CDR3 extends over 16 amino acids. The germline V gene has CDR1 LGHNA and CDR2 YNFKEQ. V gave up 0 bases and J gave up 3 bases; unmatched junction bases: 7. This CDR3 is CASSQDSRGGYYGYTF. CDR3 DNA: TGTGCCAGCAGCCAAGATAGCAGGGGGGGATACTATGGCTACACCTTC.

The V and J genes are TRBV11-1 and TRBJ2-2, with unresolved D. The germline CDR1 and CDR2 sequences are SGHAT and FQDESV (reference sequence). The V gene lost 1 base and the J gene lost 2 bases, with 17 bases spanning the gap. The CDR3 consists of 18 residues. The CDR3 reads CASSLEGADGPNTGELFF. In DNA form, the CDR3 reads TGTGCCAGCAGCTTAGAGGGCGCGGACGGACCAAACACCGGGGAGCTGTTTTTT.

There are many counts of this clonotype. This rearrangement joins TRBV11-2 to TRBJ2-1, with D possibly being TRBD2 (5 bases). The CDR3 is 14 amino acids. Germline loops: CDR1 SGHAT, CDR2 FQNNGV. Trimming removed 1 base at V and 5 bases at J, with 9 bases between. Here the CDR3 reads CASSLAPGNNEQFF. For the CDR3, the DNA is TGTGCCAGCAGCTTAGCTCCGGGAAACAATGAGCAGTTCTTC.

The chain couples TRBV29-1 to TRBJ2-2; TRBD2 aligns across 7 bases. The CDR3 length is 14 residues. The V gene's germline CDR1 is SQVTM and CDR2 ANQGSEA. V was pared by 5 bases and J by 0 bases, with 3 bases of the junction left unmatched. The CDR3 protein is CSVRGGPNTGELFF. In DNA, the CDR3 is TGCAGCGTTCGCGGGGGTCCGAACACCGGGGAGCTGTTTTTT.

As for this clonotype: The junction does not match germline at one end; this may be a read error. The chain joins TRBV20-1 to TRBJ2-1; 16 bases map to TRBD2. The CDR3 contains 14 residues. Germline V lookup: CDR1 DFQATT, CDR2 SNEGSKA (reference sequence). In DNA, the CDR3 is TGCAGTGCTCCTACCGGGACTAGCGGGAGGGCCGGTGTCTTC. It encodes CSAPTGTSGRAGVF.

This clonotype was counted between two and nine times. The CDR3 DNA reads TGTGCCATCAGTGAGTCGCGAAACACCGGGGAGCTGTTTTTT. The encoded protein is CAISESRNTGELFF. This chain joins TRBV10-3 and TRBJ2-2; D is unresolved. The germline V and J ends were trimmed by 0 bases and 2 bases, with 4 bases remaining between them. This CDR3 region has 14 residues. CDR1 is ENHRY and CDR2 is SYGVKD in the germline V gene.

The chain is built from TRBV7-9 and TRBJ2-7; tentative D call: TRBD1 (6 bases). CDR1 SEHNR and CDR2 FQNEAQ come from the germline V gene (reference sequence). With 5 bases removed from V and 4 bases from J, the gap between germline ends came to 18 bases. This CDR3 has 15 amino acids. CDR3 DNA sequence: TGTGCCAGCAGCCCATACAGGGTTGGTGGATACGAGCAGTACTTC. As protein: CASSPYRVGGYEQYF.

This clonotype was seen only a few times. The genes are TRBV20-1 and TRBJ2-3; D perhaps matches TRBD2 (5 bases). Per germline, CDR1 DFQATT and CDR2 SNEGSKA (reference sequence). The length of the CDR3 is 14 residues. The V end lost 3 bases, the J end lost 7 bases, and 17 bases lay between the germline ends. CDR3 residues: CSARGLAMGHTQYF. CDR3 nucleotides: TGCAGTGCTAGGGGCCTAGCCATGGGTCATACGCAGTATTTT.

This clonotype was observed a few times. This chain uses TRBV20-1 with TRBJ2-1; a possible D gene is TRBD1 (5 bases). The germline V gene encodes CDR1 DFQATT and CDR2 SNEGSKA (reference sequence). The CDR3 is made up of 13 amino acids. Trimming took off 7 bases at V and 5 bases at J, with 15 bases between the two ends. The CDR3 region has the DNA TGCAGTGTTAGGGGTCGCGGAGACAATGAGCAGTTCTTC. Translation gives CSVRGRGDNEQFF.

The CDR3 spells CASSFRRQASTDTQYF. DNA of the CDR3: TGTGCCAGCAGTTTTAGGAGACAGGCGAGCACAGATACGCAGTATTTT. This chain uses TRBV12-3 or TRBV12-4 with TRBJ2-3; D might be TRBD1 (6 bases). V gave up 3 bases and J gave up 0 bases, with 13 bases separating them. The CDR3 consists of 16 residues.

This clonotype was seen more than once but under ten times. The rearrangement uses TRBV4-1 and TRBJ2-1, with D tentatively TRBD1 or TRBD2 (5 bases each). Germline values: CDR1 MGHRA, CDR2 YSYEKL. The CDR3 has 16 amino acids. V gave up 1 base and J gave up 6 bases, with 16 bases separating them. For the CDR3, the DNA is TGCGCCAGCAGCCAAGGACCGGGGCCTCTTTTCAATGAGCAGTTCTTC. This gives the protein CASSQGPGPLFNEQFF.

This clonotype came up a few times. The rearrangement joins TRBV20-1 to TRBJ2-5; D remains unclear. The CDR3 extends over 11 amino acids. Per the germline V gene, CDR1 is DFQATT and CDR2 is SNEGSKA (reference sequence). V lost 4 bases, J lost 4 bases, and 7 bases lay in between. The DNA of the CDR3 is TGCAGTGCTAAAAAGGCAGAGACCCAGTACTTC. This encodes CSAKKAETQYF.

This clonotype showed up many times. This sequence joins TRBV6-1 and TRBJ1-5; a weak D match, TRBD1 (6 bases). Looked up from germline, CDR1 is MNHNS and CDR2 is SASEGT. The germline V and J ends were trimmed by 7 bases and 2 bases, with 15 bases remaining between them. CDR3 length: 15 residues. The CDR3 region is CASKPNPGGNQPQHF. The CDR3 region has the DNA TGTGCCAGCAAACCAAACCCAGGGGGCAATCAGCCCCAGCATTTT.

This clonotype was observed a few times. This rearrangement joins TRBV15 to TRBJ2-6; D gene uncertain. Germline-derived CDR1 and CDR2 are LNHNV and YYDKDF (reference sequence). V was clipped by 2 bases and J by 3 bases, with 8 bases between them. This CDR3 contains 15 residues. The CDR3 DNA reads TGTGCCACCAGCAGATCCCCTATTGGGGCCAACGTCCTGACTTTC. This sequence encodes CATSRSPIGANVLTF. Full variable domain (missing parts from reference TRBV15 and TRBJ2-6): DAMVIQNPRYQVTQFGKPVTLSCSQTLNHNVMYWYQQKSSQAPKLLFHYYDKDFNNEADTPDNFQSRRPNTSFCFLDIRSPGLGDTAMYLCATSRSPIGANVLTFGAGSRLTVL.

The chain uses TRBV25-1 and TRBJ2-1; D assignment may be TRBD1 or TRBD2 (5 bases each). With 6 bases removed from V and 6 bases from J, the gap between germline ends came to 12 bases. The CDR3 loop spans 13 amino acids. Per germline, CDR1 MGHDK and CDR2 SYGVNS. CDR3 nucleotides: TGTGCCAGCAGACGGGACGGACTCAATGAGCAGTTCTTC. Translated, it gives CASRRDGLNEQFF.

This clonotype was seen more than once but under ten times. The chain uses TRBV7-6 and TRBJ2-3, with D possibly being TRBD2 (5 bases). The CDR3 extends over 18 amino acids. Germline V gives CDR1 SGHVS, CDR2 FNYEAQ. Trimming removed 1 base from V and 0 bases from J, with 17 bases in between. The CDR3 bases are TGTGCCAGCAGCTTAGGGCCCCCTCAAGCGGCTAGCACAGATACGCAGTATTTT. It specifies CASSLGPPQAASTDTQYF.

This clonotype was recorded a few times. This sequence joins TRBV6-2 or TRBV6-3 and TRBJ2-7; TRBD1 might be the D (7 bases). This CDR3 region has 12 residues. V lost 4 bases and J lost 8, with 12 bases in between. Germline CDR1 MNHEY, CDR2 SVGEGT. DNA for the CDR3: TGTGCCAGCAGTTTCGCGGGACAGCAGCAGTACTTC. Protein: CASSFAGQQQYF.

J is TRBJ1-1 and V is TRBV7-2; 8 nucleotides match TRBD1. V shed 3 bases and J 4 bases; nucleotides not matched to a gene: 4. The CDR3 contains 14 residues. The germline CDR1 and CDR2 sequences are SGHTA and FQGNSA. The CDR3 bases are TGTGCCAGCAGCTTCGGACAGGGTGGCACTGAAGCTTTCTTT. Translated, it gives CASSFGQGGTEAFF.

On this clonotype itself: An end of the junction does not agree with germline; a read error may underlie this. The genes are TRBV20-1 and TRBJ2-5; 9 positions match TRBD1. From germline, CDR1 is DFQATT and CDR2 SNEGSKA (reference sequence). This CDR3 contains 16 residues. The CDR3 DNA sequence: TGCTGTGCTAGGGGGAACCGGGACAGGGACCAAGAGACCCAGTACTTC. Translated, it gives CCARGNRDRDQETQYF.